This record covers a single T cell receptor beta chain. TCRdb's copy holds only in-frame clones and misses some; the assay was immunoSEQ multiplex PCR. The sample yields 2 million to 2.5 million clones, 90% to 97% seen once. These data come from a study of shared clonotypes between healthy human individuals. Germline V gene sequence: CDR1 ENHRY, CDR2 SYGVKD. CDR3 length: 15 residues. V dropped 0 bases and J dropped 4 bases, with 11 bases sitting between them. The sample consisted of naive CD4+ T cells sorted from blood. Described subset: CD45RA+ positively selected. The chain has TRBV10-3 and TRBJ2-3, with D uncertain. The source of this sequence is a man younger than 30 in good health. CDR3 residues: CAISESTGWADTQYF. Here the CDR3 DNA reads TGTGCCATCAGTGAGTCGACCGGATGGGCAGATACGCAGTATTTT.